These 7 T cell receptor beta chains originate from one sample sequenced in a study of T cells after yellow fever vaccination. TCRdb analysed the 5' RACE reads with MiXCR anew, one entry per CDR3 protein. The sample has a few hundred thousand distinct CDR3 sequences, 6.8% seen once. This material consisted of PBMCs, taken approximately 40 days after the first yellow fever vaccination. These receptors were obtained from a man aged 18 to 30 who received the YFV17D yellow fever vaccine.

V is TRBV28 and J is TRBJ2-7; 10 bases are shared with TRBD2. The CDR3 is 15 amino acids. Germline CDR1 and CDR2: MDHEN and SYDVKM. The junction had 8 bases not matched to a gene; V was cut back by 5 bases and J by 4 bases. Here the CDR3 reads CASSATTSGVYEQYF. The CDR3 region has the DNA TGTGCCAGCAGTGCAACAACTAGCGGGGTTTACGAGCAGTACTTC.

This clonotype was counted between two and nine times. The chain is built from TRBV7-2 and TRBJ1-2; no definite D call. The CDR3 has 14 residues. Germline V gene data show CDR1 as SGHTA and CDR2 as FQGNSA. V was cut by 5 bases and J by 4 bases, with 14 bases left in between. CDR3 protein: CASSGVLFGYGYTF. Here the CDR3 DNA reads TGTGCCAGCAGCGGGGTTTTGTTCGGCTATGGCTACACCTTC.

This chain uses TRBV19 with TRBJ1-1, with 8 bases identical to TRBD1. The junction had 11 bases not matched to a gene; V was cut back by 5 bases and J by 6 bases. Germline CDR1 LNHDA, CDR2 SQIVND (reference sequence). The CDR3 spans 15 residues. The CDR3 protein is CASSQNIRGRAEAFF. The CDR3 DNA follows: TGTGCCAGTAGTCAGAACATCAGGGGGCGTGCTGAAGCTTTCTTT. The full variable domain, completed using reference TRBV19 and TRBJ1-1, is DGGITQSPKYLFRKEGQNVTLSCEQNLNHDAMYWYRQDPGQGLRLIYYSQIVNDFQKGDIAEGYSVSREKKESFPLTVTSAQKNPTAFYLCASSQNIRGRAEAFFGQGTRLTVV.

This clonotype was found a few times. The gene calls are TRBV29-1 and TRBJ2-7; TRBD2 agrees at 7 bases. Looked up from germline, CDR1 is SQVTM and CDR2 is ANQGSEA. J was trimmed by 1 base and V by 3 bases; bases with no gene match: 3. The CDR3 totals 13 residues. CDR3 DNA: TGCAGCGTTGAGCCGGGGGGATCCTACGAGCAGTACTTC. This encodes CSVEPGGSYEQYF.

This clonotype appeared a few times. V and J are TRBV5-1 and TRBJ1-6; TRBD1 might be the D (5 bases). Deletions cut 5 bases from V and 7 bases from J, with 19 bases between. The CDR3 consists of 16 residues. Germline V gene lookup returns CDR1 SGHRS and CDR2 YFSETQ. This CDR3 is CASRIPYGGRNSPLHF. The CDR3 nucleotides read TGCGCCAGCAGGATCCCGTATGGGGGAAGGAATTCACCCCTCCACTTT.

This rearrangement joins TRBV3-1 to TRBJ2-7; possibly TRBD1 for D (5 bases). CDR3 length equals 17 residues. Germline CDR1 and CDR2: LGHDT and YNNKEL (reference sequence). The V end was cut by 10 bases, the J end by 0 bases, with 25 bases between. In DNA, the CDR3 is TGTGCCACCTCCCAAGGCCGGCAGGGCATAGGCTCCTACGAGCAGTACGTC. Protein sequence: CATSQGRQGIGSYEQYV.

This clonotype was detected many times. The V gene is TRBV5-6, the J gene TRBJ1-1; D is unresolved. Trimming left V 2 bases short and J 8 bases short, with 7 bases between. The CDR3 is 11 amino acids. Germline CDR1 and CDR2: SGHDT and YYEEEE. The chain's CDR3 is CASSFGREAFF. The CDR3 region has the DNA TGTGCCAGCAGCTTCGGCAGGGAAGCTTTCTTT.